Following are 5 T cell receptor beta chains from one sample sequenced in a study of blood T cell repertoires in COVID-19. This table comes from immunoSEQ multiplex PCR, and its TCRdb copy is limited to in-frame clones, with some not included. The table has tens of thousands of clones, around 85% seen once; the top ten hold approximately 30%. Sequencing used peripheral blood. The receptors here all came from a woman of 80 years or more with COVID-19, enrolled during active disease.

V usage is TRBV5-1 and J usage is TRBJ1-3, with a weak D call TRBD1 (5 bases). The germline CDR1 and CDR2 sequences are SGHRS and YFSETQ. There are 16 residues in the CDR3. Trimming left V 4 bases short and J 0 bases short, with 14 bases between. CDR3 sequence reads: CASSLGTPNSGNTIYF. CDR3 bases: TGCGCCAGCAGCCTCGGGACTCCAAACTCTGGAAACACCATATATTTT.

The chain joins TRBV19 to TRBJ1-6; 10 bases map to TRBD1. Trimming took 7 bases from V and 7 from J; bases not matched to a gene: 4. CDR3 length: 14 residues. Germline V CDR1 and CDR2: LNHDA, SQIVND (reference sequence). The CDR3 region has the DNA TGTGCCAGTAATGGACAGGGGGTGAATTCACCCCTCCACTTT. It translates to CASNGQGVNSPLHF.

The chain uses TRBV7-8 and TRBJ1-1; D may be TRBD1 (6 bases). The CDR3 is 17 residues long. Trimming left V 3 bases short and J 5 bases short, with 22 bases between. Looked up from germline, CDR1 is SGHVS and CDR2 is FQNEAQ. CDR3 amino acids: CASSFLGGDNLATEAFF. Here the CDR3 DNA reads TGTGCCAGCAGCTTTTTAGGGGGAGACAACCTCGCAACTGAAGCTTTCTTT.

The chain carries TRBV7-8 and TRBJ2-2; TRBD1 aligns across 7 bases. Trimming at V came to 5 bases and at J to 4 bases, leaving 10 bases not matched to a gene. This CDR3 is 16 amino acids long. Germline lookup yields CDR1 SGHVS and CDR2 FQNEAQ. The DNA for the CDR3 is TGTGCCAGCAGCGAACGACAGGGCATGAGCACCGGGGAGCTGTTTTTT. This translates into CASSERQGMSTGELFF.

V and J are TRBV2 and TRBJ2-3; 8 nucleotides match TRBD1. The CDR3 runs 14 residues. CDR1 is SNHLY and CDR2 is FYNNEI in the germline V gene. Trimming cost V 6 bases and J 4 bases; bases outside gene matches: 6. The CDR3 sequence is CASRGTGGADTQYF. Written as DNA, the CDR3 is TGTGCCAGCAGGGGGACAGGAGGGGCAGATACGCAGTATTTT.